This T cell receptor beta chain was captured in a study of sequential checkpoint blockade in melanoma. For the study at large: TCRbeta immunosequencing was performed on DNA from 90 to 100 pretreatment melanoma tumor samples. Findings and limits, study-wide: Mutational load did not correlate with tumor T-cell fraction or clonality. For nivolumab-first patients, baseline tumor clonality was associated with response.

Treatment given: randomized to nivolumab then ipilimumab (arm A) or the reverse (arm B). No patient had prior DNA-damaging chemotherapy. The CDR3 totals 14 residues. Germline V gene data show CDR1 as MNHGY and CDR2 as SAAAGT. The V end was cut by 6 bases, the J end by 2 bases, with 12 bases between. Clones were read by immunoSEQ multiplex PCR, and TCRdb kept only the in-frame ones, dropping some. Among about 2,300 clones, approximately 22% were seen once, and the ten largest hold 15% to 20%. This clone ranks as large (0.1 to 1%). Antigen: not known. Sequenced material: tumor tissue (inferred from file names), taken from a patient given nivolumab and ipilimumab in sequence. The source is a human donor with melanoma. The chain has TRBV6-8 and TRBJ2-3; D possibly corresponds to TRBD2 (5 bases). The CDR3, as DNA: TGTGCCAGCAGCTCCGGACTTTCCACAGATACGCAGTATTTT. This gives the protein CASSSGLSTDTQYF.